Presented here are 29 T cell receptor beta chains from one specimen sequenced in a study of cytomegalovirus exposure and HLA in healthy donors. This table comes from immunoSEQ multiplex PCR, and its TCRdb copy is limited to in-frame clones, with some not included. In the table there are roughly 250,000 clones, about 86% of which are singletons. The sequencing sample was made of PBMCs. These receptors were taken from a man aged 18 to 30 in good health and CMV-seronegative.

V is TRBV2 and J is TRBJ2-1; 8 nucleotides match TRBD2. Germline lookup yields CDR1 SNHLY and CDR2 FYNNEI. The CDR3 runs to 15 residues. V shed 3 bases, J shed 4 bases, and the junction held 5 bases outside the gene matches. Here the CDR3 reads CASSEASGSYNEQFF. As DNA, the CDR3 is TGTGCCAGCAGTGAGGCCAGCGGGAGTTACAATGAGCAGTTCTTC.

The V call is TRBV12-1, the J call TRBJ1-5. TRBV12-1 is a pseudogene segment. This CDR3 has 11 residues. Here the CDR3 DNA reads TGTGCCAGCATCGACTCTCAGCCCCAGCATTTT. This gives the protein CASIDSQPQHF.

This chain connects TRBV14 to TRBJ2-1, with D perhaps matching TRBD2 (5 bases). Germline V gives CDR1 SGHDN, CDR2 FVKESK. V lost 4 bases and J lost 8, with 12 bases in between. The CDR3 contains 13 residues. The CDR3 bases are TGTGCCAGCAGCCGTAGGGTGGGAGATGAGCAGTTCTTC. The encoded protein is CASSRRVGDEQFF.

J is TRBJ2-3 and V is TRBV7-3; 7 nucleotides line up with TRBD2. Germline assignment: CDR1 SGHTA and CDR2 FQGTGA. V trimming: 6 bases; J trimming: 3 bases; junction bases outside the gene matches: 18. This CDR3 comprises 18 residues. In nucleotides, the CDR3 is TGTGCCAGCAGATTACGCGGGGACCTAGCGGATAATACAGATACGCAGTATTTT. This codes for CASRLRGDLADNTDTQYF.

The chain couples TRBV28 to TRBJ1-2, with D unresolved. Deletions cut 3 bases from V and 2 bases from J, with 19 bases between. CDR1 MDHEN and CDR2 SYDVKM come from the germline V gene. This CDR3 is 17 amino acids long. CDR3 amino acids: CASSFFWEGPKNYGYTF. Written as DNA, the CDR3 is TGTGCCAGCAGTTTTTTTTGGGAGGGCCCGAAGAACTATGGCTACACCTTC.

J is TRBJ2-5 and V is TRBV14, with D perhaps matching TRBD2 (5 bases). Per the germline V gene, CDR1 is SGHDN and CDR2 is FVKESK. Trimming shortened V by 5 bases and J by 1 base, and 8 bases separated the two germline ends. This CDR3 comprises 13 residues. The CDR3 loop reads CASSKRGQETQYF. The CDR3 DNA is TGTGCCAGCAGCAAACGGGGCCAAGAGACCCAGTACTTC.

CDR3 sequence (DNA): TGTGCCAGCCGCGGGGAGTATGGCTACACCTTC. It encodes CASRGEYGYTF. The V and J genes are TRBV14 and TRBJ1-2; D remains unclear. The CDR3 runs to 11 residues. V was trimmed by 8 bases and J by 5 bases, leaving 9 bases between them. CDR1 and CDR2 (germline): SGHDN, FVKESK.

The chain has TRBV9 and TRBJ2-1; a possible D gene is TRBD1 (7 bases). This CDR3 region has 16 residues. CDR1 and CDR2 from the germline V gene are SGDLS and YYNGEE. Between the trimmed V and J ends, which lost 0 bases and 2 bases, there was a span of 12 bases. The CDR3 region has the DNA TGTGCCAGCAGCGTAGCGGGAGACAGGGCCTACAATGAGCAGTTCTTC. It codes for CASSVAGDRAYNEQFF.

The V call is TRBV27, the J call TRBJ2-1; 10 positions agree with TRBD2. CDR3 size: 16 residues. Germline V gene data show CDR1 as MNHEY and CDR2 as SMNVEV (reference sequence). J was trimmed by 3 bases and V by 6 bases; bases with no gene match: 8. The CDR3 nucleotides read TGTGCCAGCAGCCCCCTAGCGGGAGCGATCTACAATGAGCAGTTCTTC. Residues: CASSPLAGAIYNEQFF.

V gene TRBV2 combines with J gene TRBJ1-2, with no clear D. The germline V gene encodes CDR1 SNHLY and CDR2 FYNNEI. V lost 3 bases to trimming and J lost 2 bases, with 7 bases between them. The CDR3 extends over 13 amino acids. CDR3 in DNA: TGTGCCAGCAGTGAGGCGGGAAACTATGGCTACACCTTC. Amino acids: CASSEAGNYGYTF.

This rearrangement joins TRBV19 to TRBJ2-1; tentatively, D is TRBD1 (9 bases). Trimming left V 7 bases short and J 8 bases short, with 21 bases between. Germline V gene sequence: CDR1 LNHDA, CDR2 SQIVND (reference sequence). The CDR3 runs 15 residues. Here the CDR3 reads CASMRGDRAIYEQFF. CDR3 nucleotide sequence: TGTGCCAGTATGCGGGGGGACAGGGCGATTTATGAGCAGTTCTTC.

The chain combines TRBV27 with TRBJ2-2, with 7 bases identical to TRBD2. J lost 4 bases, V lost 0 bases, and 2 bases had no gene match. Germline loops: CDR1 MNHEY, CDR2 SMNVEV (reference sequence). The CDR3 extends over 15 amino acids. The CDR3 reads CASSLSGEGTGELFF. CDR3 nucleotides: TGTGCCAGCAGTTTATCCGGGGAGGGCACCGGGGAGCTGTTTTTT.

The CDR3 DNA is TGCGCCAGCAGCCAAGTACTAGCGGGAGATACGCAGTATTTT. Its protein product is CASSQVLAGDTQYF. The chain is built from TRBV4-1 and TRBJ2-3; 9 nucleotides line up with TRBD2. The length of the CDR3 is 14 residues. Germline V gene data show CDR1 as MGHRA and CDR2 as YSYEKL. V lost 1 base and J lost 5; bases outside the gene matches: 1.

V gene TRBV6-1 combines with J gene TRBJ2-1; D is unresolved. Deletions cut 4 bases from V and 0 bases from J, with 13 bases between. The CDR3 runs 16 residues. The germline V gene has CDR1 MNHNS and CDR2 SASEGT. The CDR3 protein is CASSADGWSSYNEQFF. CDR3 nucleotides: TGTGCCAGCAGTGCCGACGGTTGGAGCTCCTACAATGAGCAGTTCTTC.

The chain couples TRBV4-2 to TRBJ2-2, with unresolved D. The germline V gene encodes CDR1 LGHNA and CDR2 YNFKEQ. The V gene lost 0 bases and the J gene lost 6 bases, with 5 bases spanning the gap. The CDR3 totals 13 residues. The CDR3 loop is CASSQDVSGELFF. The CDR3, as DNA: TGTGCCAGCAGCCAAGACGTCTCCGGGGAGCTGTTTTTT.

The chain carries TRBV6-1 and TRBJ1-1, with no clear D. This CDR3 has 14 amino acids. Germline V gene sequence: CDR1 MNHNS, CDR2 SASEGT. Trimming took off 7 bases at V and 0 bases at J, with 12 bases between the two ends. The CDR3 here is CASTETLVNTEAFF. For the CDR3, the DNA is TGTGCCAGCACCGAGACATTGGTGAACACTGAAGCTTTCTTT.

This rearrangement joins TRBV30 to TRBJ2-2; 9 positions agree with TRBD1. The CDR3 runs 16 residues. Per germline, CDR1 GTSNPN and CDR2 SVGIG (reference sequence). Trimming cost V 0 bases and J 4 bases; bases outside gene matches: 6. In nucleotides, the CDR3 is TGTGCCTGGAGTGTATTCGACAGGGGGAGCACCGGGGAGCTGTTTTTT. This codes for CAWSVFDRGSTGELFF.

The chain combines TRBV2 with TRBJ1-2, with 10 positions matching TRBD1. V trimming: 1 base; J trimming: 7 bases; junction bases outside the gene matches: 6. The germline gives CDR1 SNHLY, CDR2 FYNNEI. The CDR3 spans 15 residues. CDR3 sequence (DNA): TGTGCCAGCAGTGAAGGGTATGGGACAGGGGTTGGCTACACCTTC. Its protein product is CASSEGYGTGVGYTF.

This chain links TRBV29-1 with TRBJ2-1, with D possibly being TRBD2 (5 bases). Germline V CDR1 and CDR2: SQVTM, ANQGSEA. This CDR3 is 16 amino acids long. Trimming cost V 7 bases and J 7 bases, with 26 bases left between them. The CDR3 here is CSASRPLVPPENEQFF. CDR3 sequence (DNA): TGCAGCGCCTCCAGACCACTAGTGCCCCCTGAAAATGAGCAGTTCTTC.

The chain links TRBV7-9 to TRBJ2-2; TRBD2 aligns across 8 bases. The junction had 10 bases not matched to a gene; V was cut back by 5 bases and J by 2 bases. The germline V gene has CDR1 SEHNR and CDR2 FQNEAQ (reference sequence). This CDR3 is built from 17 residues. The CDR3 bases are TGTGCCAGCAGCCCCCCGGGGGGGGATCTTAACACCGGGGAGCTGTTTTTT. This translates into CASSPPGGDLNTGELFF.

The chain joins TRBV4-1 to TRBJ2-1; D may be TRBD1 (6 bases). Germline CDR1 MGHRA, CDR2 YSYEKL. CDR3 length: 16 amino acids. Deletions cut 4 bases from V and 0 bases from J, with 13 bases between. The CDR3 DNA reads TGCGCCAGCAGCCCAGCAGGGACAATCTCCTACAATGAGCAGTTCTTC. This codes for CASSPAGTISYNEQFF.

The genes are TRBV29-1 and TRBJ1-5, with TRBD1 matching 9 bases. J lost 5 bases, V lost 7 bases, and 9 bases had no gene match. This CDR3 is 14 amino acids long. Germline assignment: CDR1 SQVTM and CDR2 ANQGSEA. The CDR3 nucleotides are TGCAGCGCCACCGGGGACAGGGCCGATCAGCCCCAGCATTTT. This gives the protein CSATGDRADQPQHF. The variable domain in full, with the rest retrieved from reference TRBV29-1 and TRBJ1-5, is SAVISQKPSRDICQRGTSLTIQCQVDSQVTMMFWYRQQPGQSLTLIATANQGSEATYESGFVIDKFPISRPNLTFSTLTVSNMSPEDSSIYLCSATGDRADQPQHFGDGTRLSIL.

The DNA for the CDR3 is TGTGCCAGTAGTATGGCGGGGGGGGACCAGCAGTTCTTC. Translating gives CASSMAGGDQQFF. The rearrangement joins TRBV19 to TRBJ2-1, with 9 bases fitting TRBD2. Germline loops: CDR1 LNHDA, CDR2 SQIVND (reference sequence). CDR3 length: 13 residues. Trimming took 3 bases from V and 11 from J; bases not matched to a gene: 5.

The chain combines TRBV11-2 with TRBJ1-1; no reliable D call. This CDR3 has 15 residues. V was cut by 1 base and J by 3 bases, with 12 bases left in between. Germline CDR1 SGHAT, CDR2 FQNNGV. CDR3 DNA: TGTGCCAGCAGCTTAGTCGTCGGCGGGGACACTGAAGCTTTCTTT. Its protein product is CASSLVVGGDTEAFF.

The V and J genes are TRBV2 and TRBJ1-6, with a possible D match to TRBD1 (5 bases). This CDR3 has 14 residues. Germline-derived CDR1 and CDR2 are SNHLY and FYNNEI. V lost 6 bases, J lost 12 bases, and 18 bases lay in between. CDR3 sequence reads: CASRLGPDNIPLHF. CDR3 bases: TGTGCCAGCAGGTTGGGGCCGGACAACATACCCCTCCACTTT. The full variable domain, rest sourced from reference TRBV2 and TRBJ1-6, is EPEVTQTPSHQVTQMGQEVILRCVPISNHLYFYWYRQILGQKVEFLVSFYNNEISEKSEIFDDQFSVERPDGSNFTLKIRSTKLEDSAMYFCASRLGPDNIPLHFGNGTRLTVT.

V usage is TRBV28 and J usage is TRBJ1-2; possible D gene TRBD1, 6 bases. V was shortened by 10 bases and J by 2 bases, with 17 bases between the two germline ends. The CDR3 has 14 residues. Germline V gene lookup returns CDR1 MDHEN and CDR2 SYDVKM. CDR3 region: CATKGGGENYGYTF. As DNA, the CDR3 is TGTGCCACTAAAGGGGGTGGCGAAAACTATGGCTACACCTTC.

The genes are TRBV4-2 and TRBJ2-1; TRBD2 matches 10 bases. The length of the CDR3 is 15 residues. With 4 bases clipped from V and 5 bases from J, the junction kept 5 bases outside the gene matches. Per the germline V gene, CDR1 is LGHNA and CDR2 is YNFKEQ. CDR3 protein: CASSLFGTSDNEQFF. CDR3 in DNA: TGTGCCAGCAGCCTATTTGGGACTAGCGACAATGAGCAGTTCTTC.

V usage is TRBV7-3 and J usage is TRBJ1-1; 7 bases line up with TRBD1. The CDR3 has 15 residues. Per germline, CDR1 SGHTA and CDR2 FQGTGA. V dropped 0 bases and J dropped 5; count of bases not matched to a gene: 6. The CDR3 bases are TGTGCCAGCAGCTTAACGCACAGGGGAGGAACTGAAGCTTTCTTT. Its translation is CASSLTHRGGTEAFF. Variable domain in full (rest from reference TRBV7-3 and TRBJ1-1): GAGVSQTPSNKVTEKGKYVELRCDPISGHTALYWYRQSLGQGPEFLIYFQGTGAADDSGLPNDRFFAVRPEGSVSTLKIQRTERGDSAVYLCASSLTHRGGTEAFFGQGTRLTVV.

The CDR3 DNA follows: TGTGCCAGCAGCTTAGGGACAGGGTACACTGAAGCTTTCTTT. As protein: CASSLGTGYTEAFF. The rearrangement links TRBV7-2 to TRBJ1-1; 8 bases are shared with TRBD1. V shed 1 base, J shed 3 bases, and the junction held 1 base outside the gene matches. This CDR3 contains 14 residues. CDR1 and CDR2 from the germline V gene are SGHTA and FQGNSA.